This entry features one TCR beta chain sequence. The data derive from a study of T cell responses to AZD1222 COVID-19 vaccine. Germline CDR1 and CDR2: MNHEY and SVGAGI. The CDR3 runs 14 residues. Trimming shortened V by 8 bases and J by 8 bases, and 19 bases separated the two germline ends. Method: immunoSEQ multiplex PCR; TCRdb's copy keeps in-frame clones and lacks some. Of about 150,000 clones listed, about 91% are singletons. The clonotype comes from an adult in good health. The source was peripheral blood, collected on day 0 of AZD1222 vaccination. This chain joins TRBV6-5 and TRBJ2-4; D is perhaps TRBD2 (7 bases). The CDR3 coding sequence is TGTGCCAGCGCTCGAGGGGGGGCCCTTGACATTCAGTACTTC. Its translation is CASARGGALDIQYF.